Presented here are 32 T cell receptor beta chains from one specimen sequenced in a study of blood T cell repertoires in COVID-19. Sequenced by immunoSEQ multiplex PCR; TCRdb stores in-frame clones only, minus some. Among around 230,000 clones listed, just under 85% were seen once. Sequences were obtained from PBMCs or T cells enriched from blood (not recorded which). Every receptor here comes from a middle-aged man who had recovered from COVID-19.

The chain joins TRBV3-1 (or the pseudogene TRBV3-2) to TRBJ2-3; TRBD2 might be the D (5 bases). The CDR3 totals 14 residues. The germline gives CDR1 LGHDT, CDR2 YNNKEL (reference sequence). Trimming shortened V by 4 bases and J by 5 bases, and 13 bases separated the two germline ends. CDR3 residues: CASSPRDIVDTQYF. Written as DNA, the CDR3 is TGTGCCAGCAGCCCTCGGGATATAGTAGATACGCAGTATTTT.

This clone was seen a handful of times. Other DNA variants within this sample encode the same CDR3. V usage is TRBV3-1 (or the pseudogene TRBV3-2) and J usage is TRBJ1-6; 11 bases are shared with TRBD1. This CDR3 region has 14 residues. CDR1 and CDR2 from the germline V gene are LGHDT and YNNKEL (reference sequence). V trimming: 4 bases; J trimming: 8 bases; junction bases outside the gene matches: 1. The CDR3 sequence is CASSPGQGDSPLHF. CDR3 sequence (DNA): TGTGCCAGCAGCCCGGGACAGGGGGATTCACCCCTCCACTTT.

The chain carries TRBV7-3 and TRBJ2-1; 7 positions agree with TRBD2. The CDR3 runs 13 residues. CDR1 and CDR2 from the germline V gene are SGHTA and FQGTGA. V shed 4 bases, J shed 6 bases, and the junction held 3 bases outside the gene matches. The DNA for the CDR3 is TGTGCCAGCAGCTCCGGGACTATCAATGAGCAGTTCTTC. Translated, it gives CASSSGTINEQFF.

The rearrangement uses TRBV1 and TRBJ2-7; TRBD2 is the table's D call, not checked against the DNA. TRBV1 is a recognized pseudogene. This CDR3 is 12 amino acids long. The CDR3 spells CTPPGRAYEQYF. DNA of the CDR3: TGCACCCCGCCCGGGCGGGCCTACGAGCAGTACTTC.

This clone showed up just a few times. This chain joins TRBV9 and TRBJ1-2; 9 nucleotides agree with TRBD1. Unmatched junction bases numbered 7, after V lost 3 bases and J lost 7 bases. Germline CDR1 reads SGDLS; CDR2 reads YYNGEE. CDR3 length: 14 amino acids. The CDR3 nucleotides read TGTGCCAGCAGCGGCGGGACAGGGTTTTTTGGCTACACCTTC. Translating gives CASSGGTGFFGYTF.

This clone is judged medium-sized. This chain links TRBV7-9 with TRBJ2-1; D is perhaps TRBD1 (5 bases). Trimming removed 5 bases at V and 8 bases at J, with 13 bases between. CDR3 length: 13 amino acids. CDR1 and CDR2 from the germline V gene are SEHNR and FQNEAQ (reference sequence). The CDR3 DNA reads as TGTGCCAGCAGCCTACAAGGGGTCGATGAGCAGTTCTTC. It codes for CASSLQGVDEQFF.

The chain uses TRBV28 and TRBJ1-2; TRBD1 is a possible D gene (6 bases). The CDR3 totals 14 residues. CDR1 is MDHEN, CDR2 SYDVKM, per germline. Deletions cut 5 bases from V and 6 bases from J, with 16 bases between. The CDR3 coding sequence is TGTGCCAGCAGTCACTGGCAGGGGCGTCATGGCTACACCTTC. Encoded protein: CASSHWQGRHGYTF.

This clone was seen a few times. The chain employs TRBV30 and TRBJ2-5, with D possibly matching TRBD2 (7 bases). This CDR3 has 13 residues. V lost 6 bases to trimming and J lost 5 bases, with 16 bases between them. Germline CDR1 GTSNPN, CDR2 SVGIG (reference sequence). This CDR3 reads CACLSKGGETQYF. Written as DNA, the CDR3 is TGTGCCTGTCTCTCCAAGGGGGGGGAGACCCAGTACTTC.

This chain connects TRBV6-2 or TRBV6-3 to TRBJ2-2, with TRBD2 matching over 10 bases. After removal of 5 bases from V and 5 bases from J, the junction contained 2 bases not matched to a gene. The length of the CDR3 is 14 residues. Germline V lookup: CDR1 MNHEY, CDR2 SVGEGT. This CDR3 is CASSSGGATGELFF. In DNA form, the CDR3 reads TGTGCCAGCAGTAGCGGGGGGGCGACCGGGGAGCTGTTTTTT.

The V gene is TRBV7-3, the J gene TRBJ1-4, with TRBD1 identical over 7 bases. The CDR3 contains 14 residues. J was trimmed by 2 bases and V by 5 bases; bases with no gene match: 2. Germline-derived CDR1 and CDR2 are SGHTA and FQGTGA. The CDR3 nucleotides read TGTGCCAGCAGCCAGACAGGGACTAATGAAAAACTGTTTTTT. Protein sequence: CASSQTGTNEKLFF.

The table lists this clone with a few counts. The chain has TRBV5-6 and TRBJ2-1, with 8 nucleotides matching TRBD1. CDR3 length equals 15 residues. Trimming took 8 bases from V and 6 from J; bases not matched to a gene: 13. Looked up from germline, CDR1 is SGHDT and CDR2 is YYEEEE. CDR3 coding DNA: TGTGCCAGTATAGCTACGGGACAGGTCTTCAATGAGCAGTTCTTC. It translates to CASIATGQVFNEQFF. Full variable domain (remainder filled in from reference TRBV5-6 and TRBJ2-1): DAGVTQSPTHLIKTRGQQVTLRCSPKSGHDTVSWYQQALGQGPQFIFQYYEEEERQRGNFPDRFSGHQFPNYSSELNVNALLLGDSALYLCASIATGQVFNEQFFGPGTRLTVL.

The chain uses TRBV30 and TRBJ2-5; 14 bases map to TRBD2. The germline V gene has CDR1 GTSNPN and CDR2 SVGIG (reference sequence). The CDR3 is made up of 18 amino acids. V gave up 3 bases and J gave up 5 bases; unmatched junction bases: 14. CDR3 in amino acids: CAWSTSRPGTSGSETQYF. DNA for the CDR3: TGTGCCTGGAGCACCAGCCGCCCCGGGACTAGCGGGAGTGAGACCCAGTACTTC.

V and J are TRBV29-1 and TRBJ2-1; D perhaps matches TRBD2 (6 bases). The CDR3 length is 12 residues. Deletions cut 4 bases from V and 8 bases from J, with 12 bases between. The germline V gene has CDR1 SQVTM and CDR2 ANQGSEA. The CDR3 here is CSVAGGNYEQFF. The DNA for the CDR3 is TGCAGCGTTGCCGGGGGTAATTATGAGCAGTTCTTC.

The chain employs TRBV25-1 and TRBJ1-2, with D uncertain. The length of the CDR3 is 15 residues. CDR1 and CDR2 from the germline V gene are MGHDK and SYGVNS. V was cut by 2 bases and J by 3 bases, with 13 bases left in between. CDR3 DNA: TGTGCCAGCAGTGAAAGGTACACCGGGGACTATGGCTACACCTTC. Protein product: CASSERYTGDYGYTF.

The rearrangement uses TRBV29-1 and TRBJ2-2; TRBD2 matches at 7 bases. This CDR3 is built from 14 residues. V shed 5 bases, J shed 0 bases, and the junction held 3 bases outside the gene matches. The germline V gene encodes CDR1 SQVTM and CDR2 ANQGSEA. The CDR3 sequence is CSVPTSSNTGELFF. The CDR3 nucleotides read TGCAGCGTTCCGACTAGCTCGAACACCGGGGAGCTGTTTTTT.

V and J are TRBV19 and TRBJ1-3; D is perhaps TRBD1 (6 bases). The ends were cut back, 7 bases at V and 4 bases at J, with 14 bases in the middle. CDR1 is LNHDA and CDR2 is SQIVND in the germline V gene (reference sequence). There are 14 residues in the CDR3. In DNA form, the CDR3 reads TGTGCCAGTACCAGGGGAACACTCGGAAACACCATATATTTT. Its protein is CASTRGTLGNTIYF.

The chain uses TRBV3-1 (or the pseudogene TRBV3-2) and TRBJ2-7; TRBD1 matches 10 bases. V dropped 4 bases and J dropped 2; count of bases not matched to a gene: 11. Germline V lookup: CDR1 LGHDT, CDR2 YNNKEL (reference sequence). The CDR3 spans 17 residues. The CDR3 sequence is CASSPHPGQGSAYEQYF. In DNA form, the CDR3 reads TGTGCCAGCAGCCCTCACCCGGGACAGGGGTCGGCCTACGAGCAGTACTTC.

J is TRBJ1-6 and V is TRBV5-1, with 8 bases aligning to TRBD1. The length of the CDR3 is 15 residues. V trimming: 4 bases; J trimming: 10 bases; junction bases outside the gene matches: 10. Germline values: CDR1 SGHRS, CDR2 YFSETQ. CDR3 DNA sequence: TGCGCCAGCAGCCCTGGGGCAGGGACAGGCTCACCCCTCCACTTT. It yields the protein CASSPGAGTGSPLHF.

This clone was counted ten times or more. V and J are TRBV28 and TRBJ2-6, with TRBD2 as a possible D gene (6 bases). The germline CDR1 and CDR2 sequences are MDHEN and SYDVKM. The CDR3 sequence is 18 residues long. The V end lost 5 bases, the J end lost 4 bases, and 21 bases lay between the germline ends. CDR3 sequence reads: CASSEDGGRALGANVLTF. CDR3 nucleotides: TGTGCCAGCAGTGAGGACGGGGGAAGGGCTCTGGGGGCCAACGTCCTGACTTTC.

The chain uses TRBV7-9 and TRBJ2-6; a weak D match, TRBD2 (5 bases). The germline gives CDR1 SEHNR, CDR2 FQNEAQ (reference sequence). CDR3 length: 15 amino acids. V was shortened by 5 bases and J by 4 bases, with 12 bases between the two germline ends. The CDR3 protein is CASSPPGSGANVLTF. CDR3 nucleotide sequence: TGTGCCAGCAGCCCCCCGGGGTCAGGGGCCAACGTCCTGACTTTC.

This clone was seen only a few times. The chain's CDR3 is CASSPLDRVGEKLFF. The CDR3 DNA follows: TGCGCCAGCAGCCCCCTGGACAGGGTCGGAGAAAAACTGTTTTTT. The V and J genes are TRBV5-1 and TRBJ1-4, with 8 bases that match TRBD1. This CDR3 is 15 amino acids long. Germline V gene data show CDR1 as SGHRS and CDR2 as YFSETQ. V lost 4 bases and J lost 8; bases outside the gene matches: 10. Variable domain in full (rest from reference TRBV5-1 and TRBJ1-4): KAGVTQTPRYLIKTRGQQVTLSCSPISGHRSVSWYQQTPGQGLQFLFEYFSETQRNKGNFPGRFSGRQFSNSRSEMNVSTLELGDSALYLCASSPLDRVGEKLFFGSGTQLSVL.

With respect to this clone: The junction departs from the called germline gene at one end, perhaps through a read error. V and J are TRBV5-4 and TRBJ2-1, with D unresolved. CDR3 size: 15 residues. CDR1 SGHNT and CDR2 YYREEE come from the germline V gene (reference sequence). CDR3 sequence: CASSSTAGSYHEQFF. DNA for the CDR3: TGTGCCAGCAGCTCAACTGCCGGGTCCTACCATGAGCAGTTCTTC.

This chain links TRBV7-2 with TRBJ2-1; D is ambiguous. Germline loops: CDR1 SGHTA, CDR2 FQGNSA. This CDR3 spans 15 amino acids. Trimming pared 1 base from V and 0 bases from J, leaving 7 bases between. CDR3 DNA sequence: TGTGCCAGCAGCTTAGGTCCAGGCTCCTACAATGAGCAGTTCTTC. Protein sequence: CASSLGPGSYNEQFF. Full variable domain (outside the CDR3, taken from reference TRBV7-2 and TRBJ2-1): GAGVSQSPSNKVTEKGKDVELRCDPISGHTALYWYRQSLGQGLEFLIYFQGNSAPDKSGLPSDRFSAERTGGSVSTLTIQRTQQEDSAVYLCASSLGPGSYNEQFFGPGTRLTVL.

The chain carries TRBV7-9 and TRBJ2-1; D gene unclear. Germline CDR1 is SEHNR and CDR2 is FQNEAQ (reference sequence). V lost 1 base and J 8 bases, leaving 12 bases between the germline ends. The CDR3 sequence is 14 residues long. The CDR3 spells CASSLVRDWDEQFF. DNA for the CDR3: TGTGCCAGCAGCTTAGTACGAGACTGGGATGAGCAGTTCTTC.

This chain uses TRBV29-1 with TRBJ1-3; D unresolved. Trimming took off 7 bases at V and 4 bases at J, with 14 bases between the two ends. CDR1 is SQVTM, CDR2 ANQGSEA, per germline. CDR3 length equals 13 residues. CDR3 in DNA: TGCAGCGGACGACTCCGGCGGGGAAACACCATATATTTT. It yields the protein CSGRLRRGNTIYF.

V gene TRBV5-1 combines with J gene TRBJ2-2; 8 bases fit TRBD2. Trimming removed 1 base from V and 8 bases from J; junction bases left unmatched: 4. This CDR3 region has 14 residues. From germline, CDR1 is SGHRS and CDR2 YFSETQ. The CDR3 DNA is TGCGCCAGCAGCTTGTTAGCGGGGCCAGGGGAGCTGTTTTTT. It is translated as CASSLLAGPGELFF.

This clone was seen just once. The chain recombines TRBV28 with TRBJ2-7; 9 bases match TRBD2. V was pared by 2 bases and J by 4 bases, with 6 bases of the junction left unmatched. CDR1 MDHEN and CDR2 SYDVKM come from the germline V gene. The CDR3 runs 15 residues. The CDR3 DNA reads TGTGCCAGCAGTTTAACCCCTAGCGGGAAATACGAGCAGTACTTC. This sequence encodes CASSLTPSGKYEQYF. Filled out from reference TRBV28 and TRBJ2-7, the complete variable domain reads DVKVTQSSRYLVKRTGEKVFLECVQDMDHENMFWYRQDPGLGLRLIYFSYDVKMKEKGDIPEGYSVSREKKERFSLILESASTNQTSMYLCASSLTPSGKYEQYFGPGTRLTVT.

The gene calls are TRBV5-1 and TRBJ1-1, with D unresolved. The V end lost 0 bases, the J end lost 4 bases, and 16 bases lay between the germline ends. From germline, CDR1 is SGHRS and CDR2 YFSETQ. This CDR3 is 16 amino acids long. The CDR3 sequence is CASSLGLWAGGTEAFF. The CDR3 coding sequence is TGCGCCAGCAGCTTGGGATTGTGGGCAGGAGGCACTGAAGCTTTCTTT.

The gene calls are TRBV5-6 and TRBJ2-1, with TRBD1 as a possible D gene (6 bases). Germline CDR1 and CDR2: SGHDT and YYEEEE. Trimming took 0 bases from V and 4 from J, leaving 8 bases between them. The CDR3 runs to 14 residues. The DNA for the CDR3 is TGTGCCAGCAGCTTGGGGGGGCTTTACAATGAGCAGTTCTTC. It codes for CASSLGGLYNEQFF.

The chain has TRBV7-2 and TRBJ2-3; D may be TRBD1 (6 bases). The V end lost 5 bases, the J end lost 5 bases, and 11 bases lay between the germline ends. This CDR3 has 13 residues. Germline CDR1 is SGHTA and CDR2 is FQGNSA. This CDR3 reads CASSQYREDTQYF. DNA of the CDR3: TGTGCCAGCAGCCAATACAGGGAAGATACGCAGTATTTT.

The chain uses TRBV30 and TRBJ2-3; no clear D gene. The V gene's germline CDR1 is GTSNPN and CDR2 SVGIG (reference sequence). CDR3 length equals 13 residues. The V gene lost 8 bases and the J gene lost 0 bases, with 12 bases spanning the gap. The CDR3 here is CALTLESTDTQYF. CDR3 DNA sequence: TGTGCCCTGACACTGGAAAGCACAGATACGCAGTATTTT.

The V gene is TRBV27, the J gene TRBJ2-1; the match to TRBD2 covers 13 bases. This CDR3 has 16 residues. Germline CDR1 and CDR2: MNHEY and SMNVEV (reference sequence). Unmatched junction bases numbered 10, after V lost 7 bases and J lost 7 bases. CDR3 coding DNA: TGTGCCAGCACCTCTAGGGGACTAGCGGGGAATAATGAGCAGTTCTTC. This translates into CASTSRGLAGNNEQFF.